The 18 T cell receptor beta chains reported below all come from one sample, sequenced in a study of blood T cell repertoires in COVID-19 (dated by TCRdb to 2019 to 2021). Libraries were built with the immunoSEQ multiplex PCR assay. Sourced from immuneACCESS, this table was stored by TCRdb with only in-frame sequences that have V and J called. A share of the clones is absent; for the studies checked, an unresolved V gene accounts for under half, and the remainder has no known explanation. Within this sample are about 330,000 clones, with around 87% of them counted one time only. About 5.2% of the sample lies in the top ten. Sequenced sample: PBMCs or T cells enriched from blood (not recorded which). The receptor source for this set is a woman aged 30 to 39 who had recovered from COVID-19.

CDR3 region: CASSQAPLRGGVYEQYF. CDR3 coding DNA: TGCGCCAGCAGCCAGGCCCCTCTAAGAGGGGGAGTCTACGAGCAGTACTTC. The chain employs TRBV4-3 and TRBJ2-7; perhaps TRBD1 as D (6 bases). The V and J ends lost 3 bases and 3 bases respectively, with 21 bases between them. Germline V gene sequence: CDR1 LGHNA, CDR2 YSLEER. The CDR3 runs to 17 residues.

J is TRBJ2-7 and V is TRBV30; maybe TRBD1 (5 bases). There are 12 residues in the CDR3. V shed 1 base and J shed 1 base, with 5 bases lying between them. Germline lookup yields CDR1 GTSNPN and CDR2 SVGIG (reference sequence). CDR3 nucleotide sequence: TGTGCCTGGAGTGCAGGGTCCTACGAGCAGTACTTC. It is translated as CAWSAGSYEQYF. Looking up the rest from reference TRBV30 and TRBJ2-7 gives the full variable domain: SQTIHQWPATLVQPVGSPLSLECTVEGTSNPNLYWYRQAAGRGLQLLFYSVGIGQISSEVPQNLSASRPQDRQFILSSKKLLLSDSGFYLCAWSAGSYEQYFGPGTRLTVT.

This sequence joins TRBV27 and TRBJ1-3; D uncertain. The germline V gene encodes CDR1 MNHEY and CDR2 SMNVEV (reference sequence). This CDR3 comprises 13 residues. Trimming left V 6 bases short and J 0 bases short, with 6 bases between. CDR3 sequence reads: CASSEYSGNTIYF. CDR3 DNA sequence: TGTGCCAGCAGCGAGTACTCTGGAAACACCATATATTTT.

V is TRBV6-1 and J is TRBJ2-5, with 9 bases matching TRBD1. The CDR3 runs 17 residues. CDR1 MNHNS and CDR2 SASEGT come from the germline V gene. J lost 4 bases, V lost 4 bases, and 13 bases had no gene match. The CDR3 is CASSGGTGYLVGETQYF. For the CDR3, the DNA is TGTGCCAGCAGTGGGGGGACAGGGTATCTCGTAGGAGAGACCCAGTACTTC.

The chain has TRBV3-1 (or the pseudogene TRBV3-2) and TRBJ1-1; D is undetermined. From germline, CDR1 is LGHDT and CDR2 YNNKEL (reference sequence). The CDR3 has 14 residues. Trimming pared 0 bases from V and 0 bases from J, leaving 5 bases between. The CDR3 loop reads CASSQDLVNTEAFF. The DNA of the CDR3 is TGTGCCAGCAGCCAAGATCTTGTGAACACTGAAGCTTTCTTT.

The chain recombines TRBV6-1 with TRBJ2-2; D is unresolved. CDR1 and CDR2 (germline): MNHNS, SASEGT. The CDR3 is 13 residues long. V gave up 0 bases and J gave up 6 bases, with 5 bases separating them. The CDR3 sequence is CASSEASPGELFF. For the CDR3, the DNA is TGTGCCAGCAGTGAAGCGAGCCCCGGGGAGCTGTTTTTT.

The V and J genes are TRBV2 and TRBJ2-2, with D tentatively TRBD2 (6 bases). Per the germline V gene, CDR1 is SNHLY and CDR2 is FYNNEI. CDR3 length: 15 residues. Trimming shortened V by 6 bases and J by 0 bases, and 11 bases separated the two germline ends. Written as DNA, the CDR3 is TGTGCCAGCAGAAGCCGGGACTCGAACACCGGGGAGCTGTTTTTT. It yields the protein CASRSRDSNTGELFF.

The gene calls are TRBV5-1 and TRBJ2-1; 8 nucleotides align to TRBD1. The V segment lost 4 bases and the J segment 7 bases; nucleotides outside the gene matches: 7. CDR3 length: 14 amino acids. Germline assignment: CDR1 SGHRS and CDR2 YFSETQ. In DNA, the CDR3 is TGCGCCAGCAGCCCGACCAGGACAGGGAATGAGCAGTTCTTC. The encoded protein is CASSPTRTGNEQFF.

The chain has TRBV5-1 and TRBJ1-1, with 10 bases matching TRBD1. CDR1 is SGHRS and CDR2 is YFSETQ in the germline V gene. The CDR3 runs to 15 residues. With V trimmed by 4 bases and J by 3 bases, 6 bases remained unmatched. The CDR3 DNA reads TGCGCCAGCAGCAGAGGGACAGGGGAGGACACTGAAGCTTTCTTT. It specifies CASSRGTGEDTEAFF.

This clone was recorded only once. The chain links TRBV30 to TRBJ1-1; D may be TRBD1 (6 bases). CDR1 and CDR2 (germline): GTSNPN, SVGIG (reference sequence). V was cut by 7 bases and J by 1 base, with 10 bases left in between. CDR3 size: 12 residues. The CDR3 sequence: CAYRQENTEAFF. CDR3 sequence (DNA): TGTGCCTACCGACAGGAGAACACTGAAGCTTTCTTT.

This chain connects TRBV19 to TRBJ2-5; D is undetermined. This CDR3 contains 15 residues. The germline CDR1 and CDR2 sequences are LNHDA and SQIVND (reference sequence). Trimming took 2 bases from V and 3 from J, leaving 13 bases between them. This CDR3 reads CASSITAQAEETQYF. CDR3 DNA: TGTGCCAGTAGTATAACGGCGCAGGCCGAAGAGACCCAGTACTTC.

The chain links TRBV5-1 to TRBJ1-1; D perhaps matches TRBD1 (5 bases). The CDR3 sequence is 14 residues long. Trimming shortened V by 7 bases and J by 4 bases, and 17 bases separated the two germline ends. Germline CDR1 is SGHRS and CDR2 is YFSETQ. In DNA, the CDR3 is TGCGCCAGCGGTTACGGGGGAGTGAGCACTGAAGCTTTCTTT. Amino acid sequence: CASGYGGVSTEAFF.

The chain employs TRBV21-1 and TRBJ1-1. TRBV21-1 is a listed pseudogene. The CDR3 has 16 residues. CDR3 amino acids: CASTPGEGGTNTEAFF. CDR3 DNA sequence: TGTGCCAGCACCCCGGGGGAGGGAGGGACGAACACTGAAGCTTTCTTT.

This sequence joins TRBV6-5 and TRBJ1-2; unclear D gene. CDR1 is MNHEY, CDR2 SVGAGI, per germline. Trimming took 2 bases from V and 7 from J, leaving 11 bases between them. CDR3 length equals 13 residues. This chain's CDR3 is CASSYVEGGGYTF. In nucleotides, the CDR3 is TGTGCCAGCAGTTACGTGGAGGGCGGTGGCTACACCTTC.

V gene TRBV3-1 (or the pseudogene TRBV3-2) combines with J gene TRBJ1-2; D is unclear. Trimming removed 0 bases at V and 6 bases at J, with 8 bases between. The CDR3 runs 13 residues. Germline-derived CDR1 and CDR2 are LGHDT and YNNKEL (reference sequence). CDR3 DNA sequence: TGTGCCAGCAGCCAAGATACCGGGGATGGCTACACCTTC. This gives the protein CASSQDTGDGYTF.

V usage is TRBV19 and J usage is TRBJ1-1; D unclear. Germline V gene data show CDR1 as LNHDA and CDR2 as SQIVND (reference sequence). V shed 4 bases and J shed 10 bases, with 13 bases lying between them. This CDR3 comprises 12 residues. The CDR3 DNA reads as TGTGCCAGTAGTAATCCGTACAGTGGAGCTTTCTTT. It encodes CASSNPYSGAFF.

This chain links TRBV4-3 with TRBJ2-7, with 8 bases that match TRBD1. The CDR3 has 19 residues. The germline CDR1 and CDR2 sequences are LGHNA and YSLEER. With 0 bases clipped from V and 2 bases from J, the junction kept 15 bases outside the gene matches. CDR3 protein: CASSQDWSPPGQAAYEQYF. The CDR3, as DNA: TGCGCCAGCAGCCAAGACTGGAGTCCACCGGGACAGGCCGCCTACGAGCAGTACTTC.

The chain employs TRBV5-1 and TRBJ2-1; 9 bases fit TRBD2. The V gene end was trimmed by 0 bases and the J gene end by 7 bases; junction bases not matched to a gene: 5. The CDR3 runs to 15 residues. CDR1 and CDR2 (germline): SGHRS, YFSETQ. The CDR3 region has the DNA TGCGCCAGCAGCTTGGGTGCGGGGGGGCGGAATGAGCAGTTCTTC. Its protein product is CASSLGAGGRNEQFF.